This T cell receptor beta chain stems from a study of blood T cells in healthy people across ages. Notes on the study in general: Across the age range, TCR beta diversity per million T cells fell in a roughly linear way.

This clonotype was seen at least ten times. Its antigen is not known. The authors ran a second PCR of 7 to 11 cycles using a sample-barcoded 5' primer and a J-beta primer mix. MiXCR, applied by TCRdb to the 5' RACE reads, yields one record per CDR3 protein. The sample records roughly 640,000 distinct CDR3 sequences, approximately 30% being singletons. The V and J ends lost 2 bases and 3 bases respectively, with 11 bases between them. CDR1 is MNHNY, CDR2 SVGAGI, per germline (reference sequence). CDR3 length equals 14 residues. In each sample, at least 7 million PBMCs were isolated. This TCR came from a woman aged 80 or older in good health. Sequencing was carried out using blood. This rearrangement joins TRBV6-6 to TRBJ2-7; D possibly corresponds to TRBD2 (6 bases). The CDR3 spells CASSYAGRDYEQYF. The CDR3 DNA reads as TGTGCCAGCAGTTACGCGGGACGAGACTACGAGCAGTACTTC.